This T cell receptor beta chain was captured by sequencing in a study of blood T cell repertoires in COVID-19. Across the whole study: The cDNA or gDNA used as material had been derived from T cells, B-cell-depleted T cells, or PBMCs.

Sequencing used immunoSEQ multiplex PCR; TCRdb keeps in-frame clones, though not all of them. This table has over 200,000 clones, roughly 90% appearing once. The CDR3 length is 14 residues. Per germline, CDR1 MNHEY and CDR2 SVGAGI. Trimming took 7 bases from V and 6 from J; bases not matched to a gene: 10. The sequencing input was peripheral blood. V and J are TRBV6-5 and TRBJ2-7; TRBD2 agrees at 9 bases. This clonotype was obtained from a woman in her fifties or sixties with acute or convalescent COVID-19. The CDR3 here is CASTIGPSGIEQYF. In nucleotides, the CDR3 is TGTGCCAGCACCATTGGGCCTAGCGGGATCGAGCAGTACTTC.